Listed below are T cell receptor beta chains from one sample, sequenced in a study of neurological immune-mediated disorders. In TCRdb, the 5' RACE reads were re-called with MiXCR into one record per CDR3 protein. This sample has 65,000 to 70,000 distinct CDR3 sequences, with under 5% found just once. The specimen sequenced was PBMCs. The source of these receptors is a man over 45 with multiple sclerosis. CDR3s include the opening cysteine and the closing phenylalanine or tryptophan. The D gene is left open where the match is weak. Clone size is shown for a subset of rows, as once, few, many or a class of expanded clone.

j_call	clone_size	d_call	v_call	cdr3_aa	cdr3_nt
TRBJ2-7	many	.	TRBV7-2	CASSLASGSEQYF	TGTGCCAGCAGCTTAGCTTCAGGGTCCGAGCAGTACTTC
TRBJ2-7	many	TRBD1	TRBV5-1	CASSPGTGNYEQYF	TGCGCCAGCAGTCCAGGGACAGGGAACTACGAGCAGTACTTC
TRBJ1-5	many	.	TRBV7-8	CASSLKQDTDNQPQHF	TGTGCCAGCAGCTTAAAACAGGACACCGACAATCAGCCCCAGCATTTT
TRBJ2-1	many	TRBD1	TRBV2	CASSLRQGTGSYNEQFF	TGTGCCAGCAGTCTAAGACAGGGCACGGGATCCTACAATGAGCAGTTCTTC
TRBJ2-3	few	.	TRBV12-3/TRBV12-4	CASSFSRGTDTQYF	TGTGCCAGCAGTTTCAGTCGGGGCACAGATACGCAGTATTTT
TRBJ2-3	many	.	TRBV20-1	CSAPRTKTPTDTQYF	TGCAGTGCTCCCAGGACAAAAACCCCCACAGATACGCAGTATTTT
TRBJ2-7	.	.	TRBV20-1	CSATTRSAYEQYF	TGCAGTGCTACGACCAGATCCGCCTACGAGCAGTACTTC
TRBJ2-1	medium-sized	TRBD2	TRBV20-1	CSAKTSGDYNEQFF	TGCAGTGCTAAGACTAGCGGGGACTACAATGAGCAGTTCTTC
TRBJ2-1	many	.	TRBV7-3	CASSLTHDGTNEQFF	TGTGCCAGCAGCTTAACACACGATGGGACCAATGAGCAGTTCTTC
TRBJ2-5	many	TRBD1	TRBV20-1	CSAYVPGQGAGETQYF	TGCAGTGCTTATGTACCGGGACAGGGGGCCGGAGAGACCCAGTACTTC
TRBJ1-1	few	TRBD1	TRBV7-8	CASSLITGVNTEAFF	TGTGCCAGCAGCCTTATCACAGGGGTGAACACTGAAGCTTTCTTT
TRBJ1-1	medium-sized	.	TRBV20-1	CSARALSSGAGTEAFF	TGCAGTGCTAGGGCACTCTCCTCAGGGGCGGGCACTGAAGCTTTCTTT
TRBJ2-1	many	.	TRBV6-5	CASRVPGLANEQFF	TGTGCCAGCAGGGTTCCCGGACTCGCCAATGAGCAGTTCTTC
TRBJ1-3	many	TRBD1	TRBV7-9	CASSAMTGSNTIYF	TGTGCCAGCAGCGCAATGACAGGGTCAAACACCATATATTTT
TRBJ2-3	many	.	TRBV20-1	CSARVASVADTQYF	TGCAGTGCTAGAGTAGCGTCCGTAGCAGATACGCAGTATTTT
TRBJ2-1	many	TRBD2	TRBV12-3/TRBV12-4	CASSLGAGDGEQFF	TGTGCCAGCAGTTTAGGAGCGGGGGACGGTGAGCAGTTCTTC
TRBJ1-6	many	.	TRBV18	CASSPPGAGYAPLHF	TGTGCCAGCTCACCACCGGGGGCCGGGTACGCACCCCTCCACTTT
TRBJ2-1	many	.	TRBV7-9	CASSSHPLLFF	TGTGCCAGCAGCTCGCACCCTCTGCTGTTCTTC
TRBJ2-5	many	.	TRBV12-3/TRBV12-4	CASSLLEETQYF	TGTGCCAGCAGTCTCCTAGAAGAGACCCAGTACTTC
TRBJ2-1	many	.	TRBV5-1	CASIGTSDNEQFF	TGCGCCAGCATAGGGACAAGTGACAATGAGCAGTTCTTC
TRBJ1-1	many	.	TRBV6-5	CASSISRNTEAFF	TGTGCCAGCAGTATAAGTCGGAACACTGAAGCTTTCTTT
TRBJ2-3	many	TRBD1	TRBV28	CASSSQTRQGPSTDTQYF	TGTGCCAGCAGTTCCCAAACCCGACAGGGCCCTAGCACAGATACGCAGTATTTT
TRBJ1-4	many	.	TRBV20-1	CSAREFGGNEKLFF	TGCAGTGCTAGAGAGTTTGGGGGAAATGAAAAACTGTTTTTT
TRBJ1-2	many	.	TRBV7-8	CASSRRFQGNNYGYTF	TGTGCCAGCAGCCGCCGTTTTCAGGGGAATAACTATGGCTACACCTTC
TRBJ2-5	many	TRBD2	TRBV9	CARSGGSGVIETQYF	TGTGCCAGATCTGGCGGTAGCGGGGTTATTGAGACCCAGTACTTC
TRBJ2-3	many	TRBD1	TRBV5-1	CASSLAKGAGTDTQYF	TGCGCCAGCAGCTTGGCCAAGGGGGCTGGCACAGATACGCAGTATTTT